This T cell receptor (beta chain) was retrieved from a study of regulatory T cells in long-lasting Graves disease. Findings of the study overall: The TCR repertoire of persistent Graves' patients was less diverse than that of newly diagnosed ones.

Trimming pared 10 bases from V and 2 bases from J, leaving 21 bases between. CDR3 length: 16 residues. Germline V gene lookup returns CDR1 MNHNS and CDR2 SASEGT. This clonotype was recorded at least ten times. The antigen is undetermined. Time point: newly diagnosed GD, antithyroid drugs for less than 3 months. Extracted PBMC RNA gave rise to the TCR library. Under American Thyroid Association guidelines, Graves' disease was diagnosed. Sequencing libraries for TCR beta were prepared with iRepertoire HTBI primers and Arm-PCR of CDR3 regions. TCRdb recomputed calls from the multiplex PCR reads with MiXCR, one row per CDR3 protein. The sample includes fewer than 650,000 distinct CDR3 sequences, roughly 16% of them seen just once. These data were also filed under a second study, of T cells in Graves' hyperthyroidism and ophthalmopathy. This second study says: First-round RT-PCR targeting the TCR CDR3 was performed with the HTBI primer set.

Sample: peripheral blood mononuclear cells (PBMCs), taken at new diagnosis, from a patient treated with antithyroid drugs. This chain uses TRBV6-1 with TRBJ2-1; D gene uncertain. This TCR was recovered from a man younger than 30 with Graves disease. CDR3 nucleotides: TGTGCCACCGCCGAATTCCGGCAGACCCCCTACAATGAGCAGTTCTTC. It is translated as CATAEFRQTPYNEQFF.